A selection of T cell receptor beta chains follows, all from one sample in a study of blood T cell repertoires in COVID-19. Assay: immunoSEQ multiplex PCR; the TCRdb copy retains only in-frame clones and omits some. Of under 250,000 clones detected, 85% to 90% appear once; the ten largest clones hold 11%. Sequenced input: peripheral blood. The receptors here all came from a man aged 50 or older with COVID-19, enrolled during active disease. CDR3s include the opening cysteine and the closing phenylalanine or tryptophan. The D gene is left open where the match is weak. Only part of the rows carry a size: once, few, many, or a class if the clone is expanded.

d_call,v_call,cdr3_length,j_call,clone_size,cdr3_aa,cdr3_nt
NA,TRBV6-1,14,TRBJ1-2,NA,CASSEGTQIGGYTF,TGTGCCAGCAGTGAAGGGACTCAGATTGGGGGCTACACCTTC
TRBD2,TRBV7-9,15,TRBJ2-7,NA,CASSFRQGGAHEQYF,TGTGCCAGCAGCTTTCGTCAGGGAGGGGCGCACGAGCAGTACTTC
NA,TRBV7-9,14,TRBJ1-2,NA,CASSPGRGNYGYTF,TGTGCCAGCAGCCCCGGACGGGGAAACTATGGCTACACCTTC
NA,TRBV4-3,14,TRBJ1-2,NA,CASSHQQGQRGYTF,TGCGCCAGCAGCCATCAACAGGGTCAGCGTGGCTACACCTTC
TRBD1,TRBV12-3/TRBV12-4,13,TRBJ1-2,NA,CASSLGQGYGYTF,TGTGCCAGCAGTTTAGGACAGGGCTATGGCTACACCTTC
NA,TRBV18,14,TRBJ1-4,NA,CASSQGSKNEKLFF,TGTGCCAGCTCACAGGGGTCCAAAAATGAAAAACTGTTTTTT
NA,TRBV7-9,14,TRBJ1-2,NA,CASSLGKDRYGYTF,TGTGCCAGCAGCTTAGGGAAGGACAGATATGGCTACACCTTC
NA,TRBV6-5,12,TRBJ1-1,NA,CASSRRGPEAFF,TGTGCCAGCAGTCGCAGGGGACCTGAAGCTTTCTTT
TRBD2,TRBV3-1/TRBV3-2,15,TRBJ2-7,once,CASSSRVAGEYEQYF,TGTGCCAGCAGCTCCCGGGTAGCGGGAGAATACGAGCAGTACTTC
TRBD2,TRBV6-5,16,TRBJ2-5,NA,CASSYSSGGGTETQYF,TGTGCCAGCAGTTACTCGAGTGGGGGGGGGACGGAGACCCAGTACTTC
NA,TRBV14,15,TRBJ2-7,NA,CASSQDSPPSYEQYF,TGTGCCAGCAGCCAAGACAGTCCCCCCTCCTACGAGCAGTACTTC
NA,TRBV11-2,13,TRBJ2-1,once,CASSFHTGNEQFF,TGTGCCAGCAGCTTTCACACAGGGAATGAGCAGTTCTTC
NA,TRBV14,13,TRBJ2-7,NA,CASSLLGGIEQYF,TGTGCCAGCAGCCTCCTTGGCGGGATCGAGCAGTACTTC
NA,TRBV11-2,17,TRBJ2-4,once,CASSLRGSRLAKNIQYF,TGTGCCAGCAGCTTACGAGGATCCCGTTTAGCCAAAAACATTCAGTACTTC
NA,TRBV11-2,14,TRBJ1-2,NA,CASSLDRTVYGYTF,TGTGCCAGCAGCTTAGATCGCACAGTCTATGGCTACACCTTC
TRBD2,TRBV5-8,14,TRBJ2-3,NA,CASSLRTRLDTQYF,TGTGCCAGCAGCTTGCGGACTAGATTAGATACGCAGTATTTT
NA,TRBV18,15,TRBJ2-1,NA,CASSSVVTGTNEQFF,TGTGCCAGCTCTTCCGTTGTTACAGGTACCAATGAGCAGTTCTTC
NA,TRBV3-1/TRBV3-2,13,TRBJ2-7,NA,CASSHRGTYEQYF,TGTGCCAGCAGCCATAGGGGGACGTACGAGCAGTACTTC
NA,TRBV23-1,14,TRBJ2-1,NA,CASSQSNSYNEQFF,TGCGCCAGCAGTCAATCGAACAGCTACAATGAGCAGTTCTTC
NA,TRBV7-8,13,TRBJ2-7,once,CASSVTGNYEQYF,TGTGCCAGCAGCGTAACAGGGAACTACGAGCAGTACTTC
NA,TRBV5-5,14,TRBJ2-3,NA,CASSPGAPTDTQYF,TGTGCCAGCAGCCCTGGAGCCCCCACAGATACGCAGTATTTT
NA,TRBV7-9,13,TRBJ2-7,NA,CASSLYVKYEQYF,TGTGCCAGCAGCTTATATGTAAAATACGAGCAGTACTTC
NA,TRBV5-1,14,TRBJ1-5,NA,CASSLGGPNQPQHF,TGCGCCAGCAGCTTGGGGGGCCCCAATCAGCCCCAGCATTTT
NA,TRBV6-5,16,TRBJ1-1,NA,CASSYSHLRTFTEAFF,TGTGCCAGCAGTTACTCGCACCTTCGGACATTCACTGAAGCTTTCTTT
NA,TRBV7-2,14,TRBJ2-2,NA,CASSLGQNTGELFF,TGTGCCAGCAGCTTAGGTCAGAACACCGGGGAGCTGTTTTTT
NA,TRBV7-9,14,TRBJ1-4,NA,CASSQSGENEKLFF,TGTGCCAGCAGCCAGTCAGGGGAGAATGAAAAACTGTTTTTT
TRBD1,TRBV15,16,TRBJ2-7,once,CATSREKGALPYEQYF,TGTGCCACCAGCAGAGAAAAGGGGGCACTCCCCTACGAGCAGTACTTC
TRBD2,TRBV3-1/TRBV3-2,15,TRBJ2-7,NA,CASSQALAGLPGQYF,TGTGCCAGCAGCCAAGCTCTAGCGGGACTCCCCGGGCAGTACTTC
NA,TRBV5-1,15,TRBJ1-2,NA,CASSRTTTENYGYTF,TGCGCCAGCAGCCGTACGACAACAGAGAACTATGGCTACACCTTC
TRBD2,TRBV5-6,18,TRBJ2-2,NA,CASSLASGGLPYTGELFF,TGTGCCAGCAGCTTGGCTAGCGGGGGGCTCCCTTACACCGGGGAGCTGTTTTTT
TRBD2,TRBV6-5,14,TRBJ2-7,once,CASRGLAGDYEQYF,TGTGCCAGCAGGGGGCTAGCGGGGGACTACGAGCAGTACTTC
TRBD2,TRBV7-8,17,TRBJ2-3,NA,CASSPRRGGLPTDTQYF,TGTGCCAGCAGCCCCCGTCGGGGGGGACTACCCACAGATACGCAGTATTTT
TRBD1,TRBV30,14,TRBJ1-2,NA,CAWSLGTGVWGYTF,TGTGCCTGGAGCCTCGGGACAGGTGTTTGGGGCTACACCTTC
TRBD2,TRBV7-2,16,TRBJ2-7,once,CASSKQLAGNLYEQYF,TGTGCCAGCAGCAAACAACTAGCGGGGAACCTCTACGAGCAGTACTTC
TRBD2,TRBV5-1,16,TRBJ2-2,once,CASSLGLAGVTGELFF,TGCGCCAGCAGCCTCGGACTAGCGGGAGTCACCGGGGAGCTGTTTTTT
TRBD1,TRBV6-2/TRBV6-3,16,TRBJ1-1,NA,CASSYFRQGQNTEAFF,TGTGCCAGCAGTTACTTCCGACAGGGCCAAAACACTGAAGCTTTCTTT
TRBD2,TRBV10-1,15,TRBJ2-1,few,CASSEMGLAGNEQFF,TGCGCCAGCAGTGAGATGGGACTAGCGGGCAATGAGCAGTTCTTC
TRBD2,TRBV30,15,TRBJ2-2,NA,CAWSVQAGVGGELFF,TGTGCCTGGAGTGTACAAGCGGGGGTGGGCGGGGAGCTGTTTTTT
NA,TRBV5-5,16,TRBJ2-5,NA,CASSLRGAVYQETQYF,TGTGCCAGCAGCTTACGGGGGGCGGTTTACCAAGAGACCCAGTACTTC
NA,TRBV5-1,14,TRBJ2-7,few,CASSLVRGNYEQYF,TGCGCCAGCAGCTTGGTTCGGGGAAACTACGAGCAGTACTTC
TRBD1,TRBV24-1,15,TRBJ2-7,NA,CATPHPQGAAYEQYF,TGTGCCACCCCCCACCCCCAGGGGGCTGCCTACGAGCAGTACTTC
TRBD1,TRBV5-1,14,TRBJ1-3,NA,CASKTGVSGNTIYF,TGCGCCAGCAAAACAGGGGTCTCTGGAAACACCATATATTTT
TRBD1,TRBV19,18,TRBJ1-2,NA,CASNLPRDRKRTNYGYTF,TGTGCCAGTAACCTACCCCGGGACAGAAAACGAACTAACTATGGCTACACCTTC
TRBD2,TRBV6-5,15,TRBJ2-7,many,CASSRPGTSGYEQYF,TGTGCCAGCAGCCGGCCCGGGACTAGCGGGTACGAGCAGTACTTC
TRBD1,TRBV5-1,20,TRBJ2-3,NA,CASSLAGGQGRTQPTDTQYF,TGCGCCAGCAGCTTGGCCGGGGGACAGGGAAGGACTCAACCCACAGATACGCAGTATTTT
NA,TRBV11-2,12,TRBJ1-3,NA,CASSLALDTIYF,TGTGCCAGCAGCTTAGCCCTTGACACCATATATTTT
NA,TRBV7-2,13,TRBJ1-5,few,CASSSRTNQPQHF,TGTGCCAGCAGCTCACGGACTAATCAGCCCCAGCATTTT
NA,TRBV3-1/TRBV3-2,13,TRBJ2-5,NA,CASSQSPRETQYF,TGTGCCAGCAGCCAATCTCCCAGGGAGACCCAGTACTTC
NA,TRBV5-1,14,TRBJ1-2,NA,CASSLDSGPYGYTF,TGCGCCAGCAGCTTGGACAGTGGTCCCTATGGCTACACCTTC
TRBD2,TRBV6-5,16,TRBJ2-3,NA,CASSYVGLAGIKTQYF,TGTGCCAGCAGTTATGTGGGACTAGCGGGTATAAAGACGCAGTATTTT
NA,TRBV30,17,TRBJ2-6,NA,CAWSLTGRSSGANVLTF,TGTGCCTGGAGTCTGACAGGAAGGAGCTCTGGGGCCAACGTCCTGACTTTC
TRBD1,TRBV28,16,TRBJ2-1,NA,CASILIPGQGYNEQFF,TGTGCCAGCATACTGATTCCGGGACAGGGATACAATGAGCAGTTCTTC
NA,TRBV4-3,18,TRBJ1-3,NA,CASSQDPPQGFSGNTIYF,TGCGCCAGCAGCCAAGATCCCCCCCAGGGATTCTCTGGAAACACCATATATTTT
NA,TRBV15,13,TRBJ2-1,NA,CATSSQGGDEQFF,TGTGCCACCAGCAGTCAGGGGGGAGATGAGCAGTTCTTC
TRBD2,TRBV13,14,TRBJ2-2,NA,CASRLAGRTGELFF,TGTGCCAGCAGACTAGCGGGACGTACCGGGGAGCTGTTTTTT